This T cell receptor (beta chain) stems from a study of identical twins. The V end lost 3 bases, the J end lost 2 bases, and 12 bases lay between the germline ends. CDR3 size: 15 residues. Germline-derived CDR1 and CDR2 are MDHEN and SYDVKM. The donor group consisted entirely of healthy Caucasians. Whole-study results and caveats: Weaker excess sharing between twins was seen in beta out-of-frame sequences.

This clonotype occurred a few times. Antigen unknown. A universal primer binding site was introduced by template switching. The final cDNA contained unique molecular identifiers. TCRdb re-called the 5' RACE reads with MiXCR, one entry per CDR3 protein. Here the sample spans 1,800,000 or so distinct CDR3 sequences, under 35% being singletons. This TCR came from a newborn girl in good health. Material: cord blood. The rearrangement links TRBV28 to TRBJ2-3; D is perhaps TRBD2 (6 bases). CDR3 nucleotides: TGTGCCAGCAGTTTCCAGCGGGTTCTCACAGATACGCAGTATTTT. Translating it yields CASSFQRVLTDTQYF.